Listed here is a single T cell receptor beta chain. Its antigen is unknown. Sequenced by immunoSEQ multiplex PCR; TCRdb stores in-frame clones only, minus some. The sample holds fewer than 200,000 clones, 75% to 90% seen once. The data originate from a study of T cell responses to AZD1222 COVID-19 vaccine. Study results and caveats: Clonal diversity was possibly underestimated; the donors were predominantly white British and more often female. There were vaccine-associated CD4 TCRs across spike, dominant at 160-218 and 743-854. The number of AZD1222 recipients seropositive at baseline was only five or six. Nearly half of spike-specific TCRs reportedly target variant regions that are unmutated in the B.1.351 and B.1.1.7 variants.

The length of the CDR3 is 20 residues. Trimming removed 1 base from V and 5 bases from J; junction bases left unmatched: 16. CDR1 is MRHNA, CDR2 SNTAGT, per germline. This specimen consisted of peripheral blood, obtained on day 0 of AZD1222 vaccination. The chain combines TRBV6-4 with TRBJ2-2; 10 bases are shared with TRBD1. The TCR comes from an adult in good health. In nucleotides, the CDR3 is TGTGCCAGCAGTGACTACGACAGGGGGCGTTGGCGTGAACAGACCGGGGAGCTGTTTTTT. It specifies CASSDYDRGRWREQTGELFF.